Presented here are 9 T cell receptor beta chains from one specimen sequenced in a study of CXCR3-negative and CXCR3-positive naive CD8 T cells. General study points: TRB CDR3 hydrophobicity was greater in CXCR3-positive naive cells than in CXCR3-negative naive cells.

UMI-labeled TRB cDNA libraries were prepared by 5' RACE. TCRdb reprocessed the 5' RACE reads and keeps a single row for each CDR3 protein, giving no DNA. The specimen's table records around 80,000 distinct CDR3 sequences. The antigens for these receptors are not known. Sequenced: naive CXCR3+ CD8+ T cells from blood. Documented subset: CD45RO-CCR7+CD27+CD95- naive CD8+ T cells expressing CXCR3 (TNR3+). Source of these receptors: a human donor in good health. Some clones in this sample may be carry-over from other donors' samples.

The chain carries TRBV20-1 and TRBJ2-7. The CDR3 is made up of 13 amino acids. Germline-derived CDR1 and CDR2 are DFQATT and SNEGSKA (reference sequence). CDR3: CSARIGSSYEQYF.

The chain has TRBV6-2 or TRBV6-3 and TRBJ2-5; absent DNA, TCRdb's TRBD2 call cannot be checked. The germline V gene has CDR1 MNHEY and CDR2 SVGEGT. This CDR3 is 15 amino acids long. CDR3 in amino acids: CASSYWTAGQETQYF.

The gene calls are TRBV20-1 and TRBJ1-1. This CDR3 is built from 12 residues. CDR1 DFQATT and CDR2 SNEGSKA come from the germline V gene (reference sequence). This CDR3 is CSARIAGTEAFF.

The genes are TRBV28 and TRBJ2-5. Germline V gives CDR1 MDHEN, CDR2 SYDVKM. The CDR3 sequence is 11 residues long. The CDR3 protein is CASSYQETQYF. The whole variable domain, remainder taken from reference TRBV28 and TRBJ2-5, is DVKVTQSSRYLVKRTGEKVFLECVQDMDHENMFWYRQDPGLGLRLIYFSYDVKMKEKGDIPEGYSVSREKKERFSLILESASTNQTSMYLCASSYQETQYFGPGTRLLVL.

The V and J genes are TRBV7-9 and TRBJ1-1. Germline CDR1 reads SEHNR; CDR2 reads FQNEAQ (reference sequence). CDR3 length: 15 residues. The chain's CDR3 is CASSLGDLSGTEAFF.

The V and J genes are TRBV28 and TRBJ2-3; TCRdb's D call of TRBD1 is untestable without DNA. The CDR3 sequence is 15 residues long. Germline V gene lookup returns CDR1 MDHEN and CDR2 SYDVKM. Here the CDR3 reads CASSFLLTGSDTQYF.

The chain combines TRBV7-6 with TRBJ2-7; the D gene TCRdb calls, TRBD1, cannot be checked with no DNA. The CDR3 totals 15 residues. Germline CDR1 reads SGHVS; CDR2 reads FNYEAQ. CDR3 sequence: CASSLERDSSYEQYF.

This chain joins TRBV21-1 and TRBJ2-7; without DNA, the TCRdb call of TRBD1 cannot be checked. TRBV21-1 is classified as a pseudogene. CDR3 length: 20 amino acids. The CDR3 here is CASSTIMRQVQHQGAYEQYF.

J is TRBJ1-2 and V is TRBV27. The CDR3 is 13 amino acids. Germline assignment: CDR1 MNHEY and CDR2 SMNVEV (reference sequence). CDR3 protein: CASSLRESYGYTF.